The 6 T cell receptor beta chains below were found in one sample sequenced in a study of Ad26.COV2.S vaccination and SARS-CoV-2 variants. Sequencing was performed with immunoSEQ multiplex PCR; in TCRdb, only in-frame clones are kept and a portion is missing. The sample includes roughly 500,000 clones, 89% of them seen just once. Treatment described: around 19 received Ad26.COV2.S at low or high dose, single or two shots; 5 received placebo; per-sample allocation not given. Collection of samples fell on day 63 after the first vaccine or placebo injection. Sample: peripheral blood, taken in a trial of Ad26.COV2.S vaccine versus placebo. These receptors all come from a person between 18 and 65 years old who received the Ad26.COV2.S COVID-19 vaccine or a placebo.

V gene TRBV15 combines with J gene TRBJ1-4; D is unclear. The V and J ends lost 1 base and 11 bases respectively, with 8 bases between them. This CDR3 contains 12 residues. Germline V CDR1 and CDR2: LNHNV, YYDKDF (reference sequence). Written as DNA, the CDR3 is TGTGCCACCAGCAGAGCCGGGGAGAAACTGTTTTTT. Amino acids: CATSRAGEKLFF.

The gene calls are TRBV19 and TRBJ1-5, with D perhaps matching TRBD1 (5 bases). CDR1 is LNHDA, CDR2 SQIVND, per germline (reference sequence). The germline V and J ends were trimmed by 6 bases and 0 bases, with 12 bases remaining between them. CDR3 length: 15 residues. The CDR3 DNA reads as TGTGCCAGTAGAGGGGAGGGTTATAGCAATCAGCCCCAGCATTTT. Residues: CASRGEGYSNQPQHF.

The chain uses TRBV28 and TRBJ2-5; 8 bases agree with TRBD1. Germline values: CDR1 MDHEN, CDR2 SYDVKM. This CDR3 region has 13 residues. V was clipped by 6 bases and J by 5 bases; unmatched bases: 5. CDR3 bases: TGTGCCAGCAGAGAGACAGGGGTGGAGACCCAGTACTTC. This translates into CASRETGVETQYF.

Notes on this clone: The same CDR3 is also encoded by other DNA sequences in this sample. The chain uses TRBV6-1 and TRBJ2-5; 11 bases are shared with TRBD2. The CDR3 is 15 residues long. V was pared by 2 bases and J by 4 bases, with 3 bases of the junction left unmatched. Germline V gene sequence: CDR1 MNHNS, CDR2 SASEGT. CDR3 bases: TGTGCCAGCAGTGAACTAGCGGGGGGTCCAGAGACCCAGTACTTC. Protein sequence: CASSELAGGPETQYF.

DNA of the CDR3: TGTGCCAGCAGCCCTACTACGAACACCGGGGAGCTGTTTTTT. It translates to CASSPTTNTGELFF. The V gene is TRBV7-2, the J gene TRBJ2-2; D not certain. The CDR3 sequence is 14 residues long. V was shortened by 5 bases and J by 0 bases, with 7 bases between the two germline ends. Germline CDR1 and CDR2: SGHTA and FQGNSA.

The gene calls are TRBV7-2 and TRBJ1-5; no reliable D call. Germline CDR1 reads SGHTA; CDR2 reads FQGNSA. The CDR3 has 15 residues. V lost 2 bases and J lost 7, with 15 bases in between. CDR3 amino acids: CASSLYIGREQPQHF. The CDR3 DNA reads as TGTGCCAGCAGCTTATACATCGGGAGGGAGCAGCCCCAGCATTTT.